This T cell receptor beta chain derives from a study of response to subunit inactivated influenza vaccine. Overall study results and limits: Each seasonal flu vaccination may recruit only limited new T cells, authors suggested.

TCRdb called the RT-PCR reads again in MiXCR, with one record for every CDR3 protein. Of about 700,000 distinct CDR3 sequences listed, about a sixth were seen once; the top ten hold under 14%. This CDR3 comprises 14 residues. From germline, CDR1 is SGHRS and CDR2 YFSETQ. Trimming took 1 base from V and 2 from J, leaving 10 bases between them. To note about this clonotype: Its antigen is currently unknown.

The specimen comprised PBMCs from blood, sampled approximately 13 days after vaccination. This sequence joins TRBV5-1 and TRBJ2-7; D call uncertain. This receptor was identified in a man aged 50-60 years who received an inactivated influenza vaccine. The CDR3 here is CASSLTPDTYEQYF. The CDR3, as DNA: TGCGCCAGCAGCTTGACACCTGACACCTACGAGCAGTACTTC.